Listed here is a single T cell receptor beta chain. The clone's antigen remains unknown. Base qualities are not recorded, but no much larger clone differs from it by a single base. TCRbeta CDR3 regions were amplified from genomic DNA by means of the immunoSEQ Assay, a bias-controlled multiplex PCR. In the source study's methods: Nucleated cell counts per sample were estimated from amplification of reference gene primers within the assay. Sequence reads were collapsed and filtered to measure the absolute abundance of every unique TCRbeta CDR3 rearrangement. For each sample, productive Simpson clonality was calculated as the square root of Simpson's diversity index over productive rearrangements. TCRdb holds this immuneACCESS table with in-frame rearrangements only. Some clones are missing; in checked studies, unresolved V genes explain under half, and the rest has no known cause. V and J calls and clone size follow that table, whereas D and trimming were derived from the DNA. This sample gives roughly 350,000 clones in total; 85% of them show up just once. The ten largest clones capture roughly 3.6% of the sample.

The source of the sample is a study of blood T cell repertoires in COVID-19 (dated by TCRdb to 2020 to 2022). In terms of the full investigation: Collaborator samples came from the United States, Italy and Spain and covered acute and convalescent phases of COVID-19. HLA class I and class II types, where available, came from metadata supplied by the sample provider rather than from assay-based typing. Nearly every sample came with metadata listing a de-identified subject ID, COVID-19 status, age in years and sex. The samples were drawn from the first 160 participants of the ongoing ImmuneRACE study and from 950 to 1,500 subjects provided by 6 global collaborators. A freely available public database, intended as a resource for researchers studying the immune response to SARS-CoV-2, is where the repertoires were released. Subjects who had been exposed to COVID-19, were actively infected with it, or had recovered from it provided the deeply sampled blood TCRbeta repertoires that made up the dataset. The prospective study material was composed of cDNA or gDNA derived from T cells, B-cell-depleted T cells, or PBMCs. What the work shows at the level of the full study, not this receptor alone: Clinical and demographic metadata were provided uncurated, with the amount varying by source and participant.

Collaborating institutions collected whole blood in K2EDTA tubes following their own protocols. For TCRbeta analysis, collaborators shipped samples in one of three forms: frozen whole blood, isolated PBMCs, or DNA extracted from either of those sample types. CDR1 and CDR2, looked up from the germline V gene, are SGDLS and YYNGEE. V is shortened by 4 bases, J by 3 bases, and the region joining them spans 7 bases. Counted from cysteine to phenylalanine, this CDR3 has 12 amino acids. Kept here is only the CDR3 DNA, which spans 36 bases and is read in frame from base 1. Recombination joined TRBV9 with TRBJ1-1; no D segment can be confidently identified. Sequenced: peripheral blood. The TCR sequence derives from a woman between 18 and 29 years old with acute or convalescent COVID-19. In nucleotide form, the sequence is TGTGCCAGCAGCCCGGGGTACACTGAAGCTTTCTTT. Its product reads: CASSPGYTEAFF.